These 27 T cell receptor beta chains came from one sample sequenced in a study of T cells in women clearing cervical HPV infection. Clones were sequenced by immunoSEQ multiplex PCR, and TCRdb holds only the in-frame ones, with some missing. Its listing shows about 35,000 clones. Sequences were obtained from blood buffy coat. These receptors were obtained from a woman between 18 and 69 years old with a cervical HPV16 infection that either progressed to CIN3+ or cleared (not recorded which).

Turning to this clone: From the germline J gene comes the end of the CDR3, since the read stops 3 residues before it. The genes are TRBV12-3 or TRBV12-4 and TRBJ2-5, with 8 nucleotides matching TRBD1. The CDR3 is 14 amino acids. The trim removed 2 bases at V and 2 bases at J, leaving 1 base unmatched. CDR3 sequence: CASSLRTGQETQYF. CDR3 bases read: TGTGCCAGCAGTTTAAGGACAGGGCAAGAGACC.

Note on this clone: The read ends 3 residues early relative to the CDR3; the germline J gene fills the gap. The chain joins TRBV7-9 to TRBJ1-5; 10 bases are a match to TRBD1. Germline lookup yields CDR1 SEHNR and CDR2 FQNEAQ (reference sequence). J lost 9 bases, V lost 5 bases, and 7 bases had no gene match. The CDR3 loop spans 14 amino acids. The DNA read from the CDR3 is TGTGCCAGCAGCCTGGGACAGGGGTTTGGGCCC. Residues: CASSLGQGFGP. The entire CDR3 protein reads CASSLGQGFGPQHF. Looking up the rest from reference TRBV7-9 and TRBJ1-5 gives the full variable domain: DTGVSQNPRHKITKRGQNVTFRCDPISEHNRLYWYRQTLGQGPEFLTYFQNEAQLEKSRLLSDRFSAERPKGSFSTLEIQRTEQGDSAMYLCASSLGQGFGPQHFGDGTRLSIL.

For this clone: The read is 3 residues too short to cover the CDR3 end, so that end is filled in from the germline J gene. The V call is TRBV20-1, the J call TRBJ2-3; TRBD2 agrees at 13 bases. The germline CDR1 and CDR2 sequences are DFQATT and SNEGSKA (reference sequence). The CDR3 contains 16 residues. V shed 5 bases and J 0 bases; nucleotides not matched to a gene: 5. CDR3 amino acids: CSACRLAGGSTDTQYF. The sequenced CDR3 bases are TGCAGTGCTTGCCGACTAGCGGGGGGAAGCACAGATACG.

As regards this clone: The DNA ends 3 residues before the CDR3 does, and the rest of the CDR3 is filled in from the germline J gene. This chain links TRBV19 with TRBJ1-2; 10 nucleotides match TRBD1. The V gene's germline CDR1 is LNHDA and CDR2 SQIVND (reference sequence). The CDR3 loop spans 17 amino acids. CDR3 in amino acids: CASSPKSTGQGSHDYTF. CDR3 DNA, as far as it was read: TGTGCCAGTAGTCCCAAGTCGACGGGACAGGGGAGTCACGAC.

In the case of this clone: A junction boundary mismatches the germline segment, possibly from a read error. The CDR3 extends 3 residues past the end of the read, so its final part is completed from the germline J gene. Other DNA sequences within the sample encode an identical CDR3. The J gene is TRBJ1-2, the V gene TRBV7-9, with 7 bases fitting TRBD1. CDR3 length: 15 residues. Germline loops: CDR1 SEHNR, CDR2 FQNEAQ (reference sequence). The sequenced part of the CDR3 DNA is TGTGCTAGCAGCTTAGTAGGGACAGCTTCCTACGAC. Amino acids: CASSLVGTASYD. The whole CDR3 is CASSLVGTASYDYTF.

Worth noting for this clone: The CDR3 extends 3 residues past the end of the read, so its final part is completed from the germline J gene. The same CDR3 arises from other DNA sequences in this sample as well. The chain links TRBV30 to TRBJ1-3; the D gene is possibly TRBD1 (6 bases). Per the germline V gene, CDR1 is GTSNPN and CDR2 is SVGIG (reference sequence). The V end was cut by 0 bases, the J end by 1 base, with 10 bases between. This CDR3 is built from 15 residues. The CDR3 is CAWSVRRGSGNTIYF. The part of the CDR3 DNA that was read is TGTGCCTGGAGTGTACGCAGGGGTTCTGGAAACACC.

Regarding this clone: The germline gene is not matched at one end of the junction; a read error may be the cause. The CDR3 end lies 3 residues beyond the end of the read and is filled in from the germline J gene. This chain connects TRBV5-1 to TRBJ1-2; possible D gene TRBD1, 5 bases. Germline CDR1 reads SGHRS; CDR2 reads YFSETQ. This CDR3 spans 14 amino acids. The sequenced CDR3 bases are TGCGCCAGCAGTTTGGTTCTGGGGCACTATGGC. It encodes CASSLVLGHYG. The full CDR3 reads CASSLVLGHYGYTF.

Comments on this clone: The DNA ends 3 residues before the CDR3 does, and the rest of the CDR3 is filled in from the germline J gene. V and J are TRBV12-3 or TRBV12-4 and TRBJ1-2; 8 positions match TRBD1. The CDR3 contains 13 residues. J gave up 7 bases and V 3 bases, and 4 bases lay outside the gene matches. CDR3 region: CASSLDREGGYTF. CDR3 bases read: TGTGCCAGCAGTTTGGACAGGGAAGGTGGC.

A remark on this clone: The observed sequence ends 3 residues before the CDR3 terminus, with the missing tail filled in from the germline J gene. The chain recombines TRBV7-9 with TRBJ1-2; D might be TRBD1 (5 bases). Germline V gives CDR1 SEHNR, CDR2 FQNEAQ (reference sequence). The CDR3 extends over 15 amino acids. The part of the CDR3 DNA that was read is TGTGCCAGCAGCTTTTTCTGGGGCCACGACAATGAC. Protein product: CASSFFWGHDND. The full CDR3 sequence reads CASSFFWGHDNDYTF.

For this clone: The read ends 3 residues shy of where the CDR3 ends; the end is completed using the germline J gene. This chain joins TRBV2 and TRBJ1-5, with 8 bases fitting TRBD1. The V segment lost 6 bases and the J segment 6 bases; nucleotides outside the gene matches: 10. This CDR3 is built from 15 residues. CDR1 and CDR2 (germline): SNHLY, FYNNEI. CDR3: CASRSTGGQGQPQHF. The sequenced part of the CDR3 DNA is TGTGCCAGCAGATCCACAGGGGGGCAGGGTCAGCCC. Full variable domain (outside the CDR3, taken from reference TRBV2 and TRBJ1-5): EPEVTQTPSHQVTQMGQEVILRCVPISNHLYFYWYRQILGQKVEFLVSFYNNEISEKSEIFDDQFSVERPDGSNFTLKIRSTKLEDSAMYFCASRSTGGQGQPQHFGDGTRLSIL.

Worth noting for this clone: The missing CDR3 end, 3 residues past where the read stops, is filled in from the germline J gene. The chain links TRBV2 to TRBJ1-3; the D is unclear. Trimming cost V 1 base and J 0 bases, with 4 bases left between them. CDR1 is SNHLY and CDR2 is FYNNEI in the germline V gene. This CDR3 contains 14 residues. CDR3 DNA (partial): TGTGCCAGCAGTGAAGGGCCCTCTGGAAACACC. Protein product: CASSEGPSGNT. The full CDR3 sequence reads CASSEGPSGNTIYF.

About this clone itself: Sequencing ends 3 residues short of the CDR3 end; the germline J gene provides the rest. The chain recombines TRBV4-1 with TRBJ2-7; D may be TRBD1 (6 bases). Germline CDR1 is MGHRA and CDR2 is YSYEKL. This CDR3 comprises 14 residues. The V end lost 4 bases, the J end lost 2 bases, and 12 bases lay between the germline ends. The CDR3 loop is CASSRPGQTYEQYF. The DNA read from the CDR3 is TGCGCCAGCAGCCGACCGGGACAAACCTACGAG.

Notes on this clone: The read gets to within 3 residues of the CDR3 end, and the germline J gene fills in the rest. The chain uses TRBV20-1 and TRBJ1-4; maybe TRBD1 (5 bases). Germline V gene sequence: CDR1 DFQATT, CDR2 SNEGSKA (reference sequence). V lost 2 bases and J 7 bases, leaving 14 bases between the germline ends. The CDR3 is made up of 14 amino acids. The CDR3 DNA, read in part, is TGCAGTGCTAGAAGTATACAGGAGGTTGAAAAA. Translation: CSARSIQEVEK. The whole CDR3 is CSARSIQEVEKLFF.

Of note for this clone: The read stops 3 residues short of the end of the CDR3; the missing end is completed from the germline J gene. V is TRBV9 and J is TRBJ1-4; D gene unclear. CDR1 and CDR2 from the germline V gene are SGDLS and YYNGEE. The ends were cut back, 0 bases at V and 3 bases at J, with 15 bases in the middle. This CDR3 spans 17 amino acids. Incomplete CDR3 DNA: TGTGCCAGCAGCGTAGAGGGTCTAGCGCGGCCTAATGAAAAA. Translated, it gives CASSVEGLARPNEK. The whole CDR3 sequence is CASSVEGLARPNEKLFF.

In regard to this clone: The read stops 3 residues short of the end of the CDR3; the missing end is completed from the germline J gene. This chain links TRBV5-4 with TRBJ2-5, with 9 bases fitting TRBD1. The germline gives CDR1 SGHNT, CDR2 YYREEE (reference sequence). The length of the CDR3 is 16 residues. The V segment lost 6 bases and the J segment 5 bases; nucleotides outside the gene matches: 14. The sequenced CDR3 bases are TGTGCCAGCACTCCCGGGACAGGGTTGTTGTTGGAGACC. Its translation: CASTPGTGLLLET. The entire CDR3 protein is CASTPGTGLLLETQYF. Full variable domain (remainder filled in from reference TRBV5-4 and TRBJ2-5): ETGVTQSPTHLIKTRGQQVTLRCSSQSGHNTVSWYQQALGQGPQFIFQYYREEENGRGNFPPRFSGLQFPNYSSELNVNALELDDSALYLCASTPGTGLLLETQYFGPGTRLLVL.

A remark on this clone: The DNA ends 3 residues before the CDR3 does, and the rest of the CDR3 is filled in from the germline J gene. V is TRBV19 and J is TRBJ1-1; D is unresolved. Germline CDR1 and CDR2: LNHDA and SQIVND (reference sequence). With 6 bases removed from V and 4 bases from J, the gap between germline ends came to 6 bases. This CDR3 comprises 11 residues. CDR3 DNA (partial): TGTGCCAGTAGGGTCAGCACTGAA. Its protein product is CASRVSTE. The complete CDR3 sequence is CASRVSTEAFF.

A note on this clone: The read ends 3 residues shy of where the CDR3 ends; the end is completed using the germline J gene. J is TRBJ2-2 and V is TRBV30, with D tentatively TRBD1 (7 bases). The germline V gene encodes CDR1 GTSNPN and CDR2 SVGIG (reference sequence). This CDR3 is built from 14 residues. The part of the CDR3 DNA that was read is TGTGCCGGCGCTTATCAGGGGGGAAATTCACCG. Residues: CAGAYQGGNSP. The full CDR3 reads CAGAYQGGNSPLFF.

A word on this clone: The read halts 3 residues ahead of the CDR3 end, with the missing end drawn from the germline J gene. This chain uses TRBV5-4 with TRBJ1-4; no definite D call. This CDR3 contains 15 residues. V lost 5 bases and J 0 bases, leaving 11 bases between the germline ends. Germline V gives CDR1 SGHNT, CDR2 YYREEE (reference sequence). The covered CDR3 bases are TGTGCCAGCAGTACGGCGGGTGCAACTAATGAAAAA. Amino acids: CASSTAGATNEK. From start to end, the CDR3 is CASSTAGATNEKLFF.

In the case of this clone: The CDR3 end is not reached by the read, which stops 3 residues before it; the germline J gene fills it in. The chain combines TRBV2 with TRBJ1-4, with 7 bases fitting TRBD1. V lost 2 bases, J lost 8 bases, and 8 bases stayed unmatched. Germline V gene data show CDR1 as SNHLY and CDR2 as FYNNEI. CDR3 size: 15 residues. CDR3 protein: CASSEQGQITEKLFF. The CDR3 bases that were read are TGTGCCAGCAGTGAACAGGGACAGATCACCGAAAAA.

Points on this clone: The junction shows a germline mismatch at one end, possibly a read error. The read ends 3 residues early relative to the CDR3; the germline J gene fills the gap. V usage is TRBV4-2 and J usage is TRBJ1-2; D possibly corresponds to TRBD1 (5 bases). This CDR3 contains 15 residues. The germline V gene encodes CDR1 LGHNA and CDR2 YNFKEQ. The sequenced part of the CDR3 DNA is TGCGCCAGCAGCCAAGAACGGGCAGGGTGGTATGGC. It translates to CASSQERAGWYG. The full CDR3 sequence reads CASSQERAGWYGYTF.

With respect to this clone: The read comes to an end 3 residues before the CDR3 does, leaving the germline J gene to fill in the end. This chain links TRBV12-5 with TRBJ1-5; 9 bases map to TRBD1. After removal of 2 bases from V and 6 bases from J, the junction contained 2 bases not matched to a gene. The CDR3 is made up of 14 amino acids. The germline CDR1 and CDR2 sequences are LGHNT and FRNRAP. Partial CDR3 DNA: TGTGCTAGTGGTTTGAGACAGGGGGGTCAGCCC. Amino acid sequence: CASGLRQGGQP. The CDR3 reads in full as CASGLRQGGQPQHF.

About this clone: The DNA ends 3 residues before the CDR3 does, and the rest of the CDR3 is filled in from the germline J gene. The chain uses TRBV10-3 and TRBJ1-3; D is possibly TRBD1 (5 bases). The CDR3 has 12 residues. CDR1 ENHRY and CDR2 SYGVKD come from the germline V gene. V was pared by 9 bases and J by 1 base, with 7 bases between. CDR3 sequence: CAIQGSGNTIYF. The sequenced part of the CDR3 DNA is TGTGCCATTCAGGGATCTGGAAACACC.

Points on this clone: The CDR3 end lies 3 residues beyond the end of the read and is filled in from the germline J gene. V and J are TRBV12-3 or TRBV12-4 and TRBJ2-1; 7 bases are shared with TRBD1. Germline trimming cut 7 bases from V and 5 bases from J; bases unmatched to any gene: 8. The CDR3 loop spans 14 amino acids. CDR3 protein: CASTHMGTDNEQFF. Incomplete CDR3 DNA: TGTGCCAGCACCCATATGGGGACAGACAATGAG.

In the case of this clone: From the germline J gene comes the end of the CDR3, since the read stops 3 residues before it. The chain carries TRBV19 and TRBJ1-6, with 7 bases lining up with TRBD1. Germline-derived CDR1 and CDR2 are LNHDA and SQIVND (reference sequence). The CDR3 sequence is 17 residues long. J lost 7 bases, V lost 3 bases, and 12 bases had no gene match. The sequenced CDR3 bases are TGTGCCAGTAGTATTGTTTTTCTGCGACAGGGAAATTCACCC. This sequence encodes CASSIVFLRQGNSP. In full, the CDR3 reads CASSIVFLRQGNSPLHF. Together with reference TRBV19 and TRBJ1-6, the CDR3 gives the full variable domain: DGGITQSPKYLFRKEGQNVTLSCEQNLNHDAMYWYRQDPGQGLRLIYYSQIVNDFQKGDIAEGYSVSREKKESFPLTVTSAQKNPTAFYLCASSIVFLRQGNSPLHFGNGTRLTVT.

The CDR3 loop reads CASSLGSSSGANVLFF. The CDR3 bases that were read are TGCGCCAGCAGCTTGGGCAGTTCGTCTGGGGCCAACGTG. The chain is built from TRBV5-1 and TRBJ2-2, with D perhaps matching TRBD1 (5 bases). Sequencing ends 3 residues short of the CDR3 end; the germline J gene provides the rest. CDR1 is SGHRS, CDR2 YFSETQ, per germline. This CDR3 comprises 16 residues.

Turning to this clone: The read is 3 residues too short to cover the CDR3 end, so that end is filled in from the germline J gene. V is TRBV20-1 and J is TRBJ1-5; tentative D call: TRBD1 (5 bases). CDR3 length equals 13 residues. CDR1 and CDR2 from the germline V gene are DFQATT and SNEGSKA (reference sequence). V was cut by 3 bases and J by 6 bases, with 12 bases left in between. Incomplete CDR3 DNA: TGCAGTGCTAGTCAAGGGGAGGGTCAGCCC. It yields the protein CSASQGEGQP. The complete CDR3 reads CSASQGEGQPQHF.

Worth noting for this clone: One junction end does not reproduce the germline sequence, and a read error may be involved. From the germline J gene comes the end of the CDR3, since the read stops 3 residues before it. The same CDR3 also results from other DNA sequences found in this sample. The J gene is TRBJ1-3, the V gene TRBV29-1; D call uncertain. CDR1 is SQVTM and CDR2 is ANQGSEA in the germline V gene. There are 13 residues in the CDR3. Here the CDR3 reads CSVGAFSGNTIYF. The part of the CDR3 DNA that was read is TGCAGCGTTGGGGCATTCTCTGGGAACACC.